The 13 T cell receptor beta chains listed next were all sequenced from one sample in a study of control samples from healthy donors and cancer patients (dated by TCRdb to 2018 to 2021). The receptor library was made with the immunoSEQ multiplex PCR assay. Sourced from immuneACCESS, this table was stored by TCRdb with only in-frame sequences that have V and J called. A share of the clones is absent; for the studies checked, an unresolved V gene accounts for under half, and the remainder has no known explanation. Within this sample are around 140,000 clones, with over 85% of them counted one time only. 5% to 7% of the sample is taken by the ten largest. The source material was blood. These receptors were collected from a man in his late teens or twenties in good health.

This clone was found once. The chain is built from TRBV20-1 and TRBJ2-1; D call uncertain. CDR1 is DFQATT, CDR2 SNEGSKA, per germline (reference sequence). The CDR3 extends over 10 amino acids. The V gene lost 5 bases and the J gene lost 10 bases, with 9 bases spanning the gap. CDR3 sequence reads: CSADEDEQFF. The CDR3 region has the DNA TGCAGTGCTGACGAAGACGAGCAGTTCTTC.

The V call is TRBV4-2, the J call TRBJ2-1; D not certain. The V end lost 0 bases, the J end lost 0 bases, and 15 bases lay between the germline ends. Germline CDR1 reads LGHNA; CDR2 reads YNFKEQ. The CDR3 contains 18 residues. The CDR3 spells CASSQDLVKARSYNEQFF. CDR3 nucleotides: TGTGCCAGCAGCCAAGATCTCGTCAAAGCACGCTCCTACAATGAGCAGTTCTTC.

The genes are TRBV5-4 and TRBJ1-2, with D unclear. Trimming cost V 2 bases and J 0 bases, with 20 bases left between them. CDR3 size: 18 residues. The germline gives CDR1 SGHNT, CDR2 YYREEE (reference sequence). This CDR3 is CASSFGPIVNQANYGYTF. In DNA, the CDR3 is TGTGCCAGCAGCTTCGGGCCTATCGTTAATCAAGCTAACTATGGCTACACCTTC.

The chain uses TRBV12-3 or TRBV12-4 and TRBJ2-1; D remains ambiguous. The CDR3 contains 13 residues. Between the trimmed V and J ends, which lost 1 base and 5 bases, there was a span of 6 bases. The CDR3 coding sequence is TGTGCCAGCAGTTTAGGGCAAAACAATGAGCAGTTCTTC. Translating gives CASSLGQNNEQFF.

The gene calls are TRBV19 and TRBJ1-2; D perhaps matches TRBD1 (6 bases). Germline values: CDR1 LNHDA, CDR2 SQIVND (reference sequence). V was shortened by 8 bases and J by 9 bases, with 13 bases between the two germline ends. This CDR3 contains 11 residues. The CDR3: CASLQGRSYTF. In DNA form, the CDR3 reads TGTGCCAGTTTACAGGGTAGAAGCTACACCTTC.

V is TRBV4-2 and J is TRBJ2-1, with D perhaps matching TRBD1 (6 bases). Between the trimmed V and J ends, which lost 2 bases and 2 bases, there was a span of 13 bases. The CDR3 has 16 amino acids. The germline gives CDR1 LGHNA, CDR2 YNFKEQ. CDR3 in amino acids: CASSQSVGHPYNEQFF. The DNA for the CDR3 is TGTGCCAGCAGCCAATCCGTGGGACACCCCTACAATGAGCAGTTCTTC.

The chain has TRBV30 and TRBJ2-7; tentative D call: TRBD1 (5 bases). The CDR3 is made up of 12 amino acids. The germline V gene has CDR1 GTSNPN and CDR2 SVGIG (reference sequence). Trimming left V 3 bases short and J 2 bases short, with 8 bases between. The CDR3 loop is CAWRDTAYEQYF. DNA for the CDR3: TGTGCCTGGAGGGACACCGCCTACGAGCAGTACTTC.

The chain's CDR3 is CASSPPGQGLNEQFF. The CDR3 nucleotides are TGTGCCAGCAGCCCCCCGGGACAGGGTCTCAATGAGCAGTTCTTC. The chain is built from TRBV5-5 and TRBJ2-1; 9 bases are shared with TRBD1. The germline gives CDR1 SGHKS, CDR2 YYEKEE (reference sequence). The CDR3 length is 15 residues. Trimming removed 4 bases from V and 6 bases from J; junction bases left unmatched: 8. Filled out from reference TRBV5-5 and TRBJ2-1, the complete variable domain reads DAGVTQSPTHLIKTRGQQVTLRCSPISGHKSVSWYQQVLGQGPQFIFQYYEKEERGRGNFPDRFSARQFPNYSSELNVNALLLGDSALYLCASSPPGQGLNEQFFGPGTRLTVL.

In DNA form, the CDR3 reads TGTGCCAGCAGCACCTGGGGGACAGGGTCCTACGAGCAGTACTTC. Translated, it gives CASSTWGTGSYEQYF. The rearrangement links TRBV9 to TRBJ2-7; 9 bases are a match to TRBD1. This CDR3 contains 15 residues. Germline V gene data show CDR1 as SGDLS and CDR2 as YYNGEE. J gave up 1 base and V 4 bases, and 6 bases lay outside the gene matches.

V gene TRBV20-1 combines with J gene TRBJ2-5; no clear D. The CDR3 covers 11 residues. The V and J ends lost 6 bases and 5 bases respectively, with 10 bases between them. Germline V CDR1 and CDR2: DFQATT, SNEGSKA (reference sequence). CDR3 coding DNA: TGCAGTGCCGAATATTGGGAGACCCAGTACTTC. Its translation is CSAEYWETQYF.

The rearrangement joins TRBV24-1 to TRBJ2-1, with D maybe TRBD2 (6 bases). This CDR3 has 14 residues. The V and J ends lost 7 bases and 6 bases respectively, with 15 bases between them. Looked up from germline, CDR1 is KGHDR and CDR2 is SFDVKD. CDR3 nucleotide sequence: TGTGCCACCAGCCAATCCGGGACTCTCAATGAGCAGTTCTTC. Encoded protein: CATSQSGTLNEQFF.

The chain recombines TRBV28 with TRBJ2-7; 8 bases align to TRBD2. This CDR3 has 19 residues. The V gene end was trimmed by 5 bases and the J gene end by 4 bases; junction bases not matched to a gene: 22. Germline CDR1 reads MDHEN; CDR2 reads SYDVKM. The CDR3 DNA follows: TGTGCCAGCAGTCCGTGGTTGGGGATAGGGCGGGAGGATAGGTACGAGCAGTACTTC. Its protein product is CASSPWLGIGREDRYEQYF.

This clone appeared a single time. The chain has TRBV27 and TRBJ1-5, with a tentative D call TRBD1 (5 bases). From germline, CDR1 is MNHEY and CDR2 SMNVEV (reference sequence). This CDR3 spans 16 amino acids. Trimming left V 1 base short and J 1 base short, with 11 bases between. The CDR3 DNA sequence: TGTGCCAGCAGTTTATTTGCGGGGGTCAGCAATCAGCCCCAGCATTTT. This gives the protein CASSLFAGVSNQPQHF.